The 20 T cell receptor beta chains in this list originate from one sample, sequenced in a study of post-analysis software for immune sequencing data. Whole-study results and caveats: Four to six TRBV segments were significantly more frequent in patients than in controls. TRBV5-6, TRBV5-1 and TRBV20-1 were among these segments.

Presence of unique molecular identifiers characterized the TCR beta cDNA libraries. TCRdb re-called the PCR reads with MiXCR, one entry per CDR3 protein. The data hold approximately 570,000 distinct CDR3 sequences, with around 44% observed a single time. No antigen has been identified for these receptors. The specimen sequenced was blood. The receptors come from a girl aged 10 to 17 with multiple sclerosis.

Concerning this clonotype: Germline and junction disagree at one end, which may indicate a read error. J is TRBJ1-4 and V is TRBV27, with no clear D. The CDR3 totals 14 residues. Germline-derived CDR1 and CDR2 are MNHEY and SMNVEV (reference sequence). CDR3 in DNA: TGTGCCAACAGTCAACGACTTCCGGGTCAAAAACTGTTTTTT. Encoded protein: CANSQRLPGQKLFF.

The table lists this clonotype with a few counts. This chain's CDR3 is CASTSTSGSEQYF. CDR3 nucleotide sequence: TGTGCCAGCACCTCGACTAGCGGGAGCGAGCAGTACTTC. The genes are TRBV6-5 and TRBJ2-7; 12 bases are a match to TRBD2. Germline V gives CDR1 MNHEY, CDR2 SVGAGI. Trimming cost V 7 bases and J 6 bases; bases outside gene matches: 4. The CDR3 is made up of 13 amino acids.

The table lists this clonotype with a few counts. The chain carries TRBV4-1 and TRBJ2-7; D is unclear. The CDR3 spans 13 residues. Per germline, CDR1 MGHRA and CDR2 YSYEKL. The V gene lost 1 base and the J gene lost 6 bases, with 10 bases spanning the gap. In DNA, the CDR3 is TGCGCCAGCAGCCAAGGATCCGGAAGCGAGCAGTACTTC. As protein: CASSQGSGSEQYF.

This chain joins TRBV25-1 and TRBJ2-1; TRBD1 matches 10 bases. This CDR3 comprises 15 residues. Germline CDR1 reads MGHDK; CDR2 reads SYGVNS. The V gene end was trimmed by 2 bases and the J gene end by 8 bases; junction bases not matched to a gene: 6. The CDR3 nucleotides read TGTGCCAGCAGTGAACCGGGACAGGGGTGCGATGAGCAGTTCTTC. Protein: CASSEPGQGCDEQFF.

The chain joins TRBV5-5 to TRBJ1-2, with D tentatively TRBD1 (6 bases). V was shortened by 4 bases and J by 3 bases, with 19 bases between the two germline ends. The CDR3 is 16 residues long. CDR1 and CDR2 (germline): SGHKS, YYEKEE (reference sequence). CDR3 nucleotides: TGTGCCAGCAGCCGGCAGTGGGGGGCGATGGACTATGGCTACACCTTC. Its translation: CASSRQWGAMDYGYTF.

The chain is built from TRBV4-1 and TRBJ2-3; TRBD2 matches at 8 bases. V was pared by 0 bases and J by 2 bases, with 7 bases of the junction left unmatched. Germline values: CDR1 MGHRA, CDR2 YSYEKL. The length of the CDR3 is 17 residues. The CDR3 protein is CASSQDGLAGYTDTQYF. The CDR3 region has the DNA TGCGCCAGCAGCCAAGATGGGCTAGCGGGCTACACAGATACGCAGTATTTT.

The chain has TRBV6-6 and TRBJ2-7; 7 nucleotides line up with TRBD2. There are 15 residues in the CDR3. Germline V gene sequence: CDR1 MNHNY, CDR2 SVGAGI (reference sequence). Trimming cost V 8 bases and J 3 bases; bases outside gene matches: 13. The CDR3 DNA sequence: TGTGCCAGCGATACGGGCGGGGGAGAGCTCTACGAGCAGTACTTC. Protein: CASDTGGGELYEQYF.

The chain is built from TRBV4-1 and TRBJ2-3, with D perhaps being TRBD1 or TRBD2 (7 bases each). CDR1 is MGHRA, CDR2 YSYEKL, per germline. This CDR3 spans 16 amino acids. The germline V and J ends were trimmed by 2 bases and 5 bases, with 17 bases remaining between them. CDR3 sequence reads: CASSQPGGLRRDTQYF. The DNA of the CDR3 is TGCGCCAGCAGCCAACCAGGGGGACTACGCAGAGATACGCAGTATTTT.

The chain has TRBV12-3 or TRBV12-4 and TRBJ2-7; 7 nucleotides agree with TRBD2. There are 14 residues in the CDR3. Trimming removed 6 bases from V and 4 bases from J; junction bases left unmatched: 9. The CDR3 loop reads CASSVGSGEYEQYF. As DNA, the CDR3 is TGTGCCAGCAGCGTAGGAAGCGGGGAGTACGAGCAGTACTTC.

The gene calls are TRBV12-5 and TRBJ2-1; D perhaps matches TRBD2 (6 bases). CDR1 is LGHNT, CDR2 FRNRAP, per germline. Trimming took off 3 bases at V and 0 bases at J, with 15 bases between the two ends. The CDR3 loop spans 17 amino acids. The CDR3 here is CASGFLSGRSSYNEQFF. The CDR3 bases are TGTGCTAGTGGTTTCCTATCGGGGAGGAGCTCCTACAATGAGCAGTTCTTC.

This chain joins TRBV10-3 and TRBJ1-1; possible D gene TRBD1, 5 bases. This CDR3 contains 12 residues. V lost 3 bases, J lost 12 bases, and 14 bases lay in between. Germline CDR1 is ENHRY and CDR2 is SYGVKD. The CDR3 loop is CAISEEDDRTFF. The DNA for the CDR3 is TGTGCCATCAGTGAAGAAGATGACAGAACTTTCTTT.

This clonotype was counted only a few times. The rearrangement links TRBV7-6 to TRBJ2-1; possible D gene TRBD1, 5 bases. The CDR3 totals 13 residues. Deletions cut 5 bases from V and 5 bases from J, with 10 bases between. Germline lookup yields CDR1 SGHVS and CDR2 FNYEAQ. CDR3 nucleotide sequence: TGTGCCAGCAGCACAGGACCCGACAATGAGCAGTTCTTC. Protein: CASSTGPDNEQFF.

This chain links TRBV3-1 with TRBJ2-7, with D possibly being TRBD1 or TRBD2 (6 bases each). V gave up 1 base and J gave up 6 bases, with 22 bases separating them. In germline, CDR1 is LGHDT, CDR2 YNNKEL (reference sequence). This CDR3 contains 17 residues. This CDR3 reads CASSQVSGAIPFIEQYF. CDR3 nucleotides: TGTGCCAGCAGCCAAGTGTCGGGGGCAATTCCTTTCATCGAGCAGTACTTC.

This clonotype was observed a handful of times. V is TRBV5-5 and J is TRBJ2-3; 9 bases align to TRBD2. The trim removed 4 bases at V and 0 bases at J, leaving 6 bases unmatched. Germline CDR1 is SGHKS and CDR2 is YYEKEE (reference sequence). CDR3 size: 16 residues. CDR3 sequence: CASSRGLALSTDTQYF. The CDR3 DNA sequence: TGTGCCAGCAGCAGAGGACTAGCGCTTAGCACAGATACGCAGTATTTT.

V gene TRBV2 combines with J gene TRBJ2-1, with D possibly matching TRBD1 (6 bases). The ends were cut back, 7 bases at V and 6 bases at J, with 10 bases in the middle. This CDR3 contains 12 residues. Per the germline V gene, CDR1 is SNHLY and CDR2 is FYNNEI. The CDR3 region is CASKLQGNEQFF. In DNA form, the CDR3 reads TGTGCCAGCAAACTACAGGGCAATGAGCAGTTCTTC.

This sequence joins TRBV4-2 and TRBJ1-5; D is unresolved. V gave up 1 base and J gave up 5 bases, with 6 bases separating them. The CDR3 runs 13 residues. Per the germline V gene, CDR1 is LGHNA and CDR2 is YNFKEQ. CDR3 nucleotides: TGTGCCAGCAGCCAAGGGGAGCATCAGCCCCAGCATTTT. It is translated as CASSQGEHQPQHF.

The genes are TRBV5-6 and TRBJ2-1; 7 bases agree with TRBD1. With V trimmed by 3 bases and J by 3 bases, 0 bases remained unmatched. Germline CDR1 and CDR2: SGHDT and YYEEEE. CDR3 length: 13 amino acids. CDR3 region: CASSYRGYNEQFF. The CDR3 nucleotides read TGTGCCAGCAGCTACAGGGGCTACAATGAGCAGTTCTTC.

This clonotype appeared a few times. The rearrangement joins TRBV10-1 to TRBJ2-1; D may be TRBD1 or TRBD2 (5 bases each). The CDR3 is 15 residues long. Germline values: CDR1 WNHNN, CDR2 SYGVQD (reference sequence). V was pared by 3 bases and J by 8 bases, with 17 bases between. CDR3 residues: CASSDSDGARDEQFF. The CDR3 nucleotides read TGCGCCAGCAGTGATTCGGACGGGGCGCGTGATGAGCAGTTCTTC.

Concerning this clonotype: Lacking the conserved final phenylalanine or tryptophan, this CDR3 likely reflects a read error. CDR3 protein: CASSLDVGGTGELFC. The CDR3 nucleotides read TGTGCCAGCAGCTTGGATGTGGGAGGCACCGGGGAGCTGTTTTGT. The chain links TRBV5-5 to TRBJ2-2; D may be TRBD2 (6 bases). Trimming left V 0 bases short and J 4 bases short, with 10 bases between. CDR1 is SGHKS, CDR2 YYEKEE, per germline (reference sequence). This CDR3 comprises 15 residues.

The chain employs TRBV6-6 and TRBJ2-3; 9 bases map to TRBD1. The CDR3 runs to 13 residues. The ends lost 10 bases at V and 6 bases at J; junction bases unmatched: 8. CDR1 is MNHNY and CDR2 is SVGAGI in the germline V gene (reference sequence). The CDR3 bases are TGTGCCACGTACAGGGGGCGAGACGATACGCAGTATTTT. Its translation is CATYRGRDDTQYF.